What follows is one T cell receptor (beta chain) and its context. Its antigen specificity is not known. Qualities for individual bases were not recorded, and no much larger clone is one base off. These data belong to a study of blood T cell repertoires in COVID-19 (dated by TCRdb to 2018 to 2021). About the study as a whole: Collaborator samples came from the United States, Italy and Spain and covered acute and convalescent phases of COVID-19. Where available, HLA class I and class II types were obtained from metadata supplied by the sample provider rather than from assay-based typing. The material from the prospective study consisted of cDNA or gDNA derived from T cells, B-cell-depleted T cells, or PBMCs. A freely available public database, intended as a resource for researchers studying the immune response to SARS-CoV-2, is where the repertoires were released. The samples were drawn from two sources: the first 160 participants of the ongoing ImmuneRACE study, and 950 to 1,500 subjects contributed by 6 global collaborators. The dataset comprised deeply sampled blood TCRbeta repertoires from subjects exposed to, actively infected with, or recovered from COVID-19. A de-identified subject ID, COVID-19 status, age in years and sex were almost always included in the sample metadata.

The junction shows trimming of 3 bases on V and 4 bases on J, plus 10 bases between the germline ends. Reading the germline V gene gives CDR1 MGHRA and CDR2 YSYEKL. The CDR3, cysteine through phenylalanine, is 14 amino acids long. Just CDR3 DNA is preserved here, 42 bases in frame from base 1. Beyond this particular receptor, the publication reports: The quantity of clinical and demographic metadata differed by source and by participant and was supplied without curation.

Participants in the prospective study were enrolled through a virtual design, were aged roughly 18 to 90 years, and lived in 24 United States geographic areas. In the prospective study, cohorts were assigned on the basis of participant-reported clinical history obtained from a screening survey and a study questionnaire. Mobile phlebotomists in the prospective study collected whole blood, serum and a nasopharyngeal or oropharyngeal swab from every participant. Participants in the prospective study had the option to provide additional blood draws and questionnaires over a roughly two-month period. Before DNA extraction, blood samples from the prospective study were shipped at room temperature or frozen. TCRbeta CDR3 regions were amplified from genomic DNA by means of the immunoSEQ Assay, a bias-controlled multiplex PCR. Per the source publication's procedure: Nucleated cell counts per sample were estimated from amplification of reference gene primers within the assay. To quantify the absolute abundance of each unique TCRbeta CDR3 rearrangement, sequence reads were collapsed and filtered. For each sample, productive Simpson clonality was calculated as the square root of Simpson's diversity index across productive rearrangements. TCRdb retrieved this table from immuneACCESS and kept in-frame rearrangements only. Not all clones are present; in checked studies, unresolved V genes account for under half, and no reason is known for the remainder. The D gene and trimming were derived from the DNA, and the V and J assignments and clone size from that table. Within this sample are about 400,000 clones, with roughly 87% of them counted one time only. Approximately 2% of the sample lies in the top ten.

The receptor was isolated from a woman in her late teens or twenties with acute COVID-19. The V and J genes are TRBV4-1 and TRBJ1-3, with an unclear D gene assignment. The source material was PBMCs or T cells enriched from blood (not recorded which). The sequence in DNA is TGCGCCAGCAGCCACAATTCGGGGGGAAACACCATATATTTT. The translation is CASSHNSGGNTIYF.